The subject of this entry is one T cell receptor beta chain. The antigen remains undetermined. The germline V and J ends were trimmed by 5 bases and 8 bases, with 9 bases remaining between them. Germline CDR1 reads KGHDR; CDR2 reads SFDVKD. This CDR3 has 12 residues. This specimen belongs to a study of breast tumors, draining lymph nodes, adjacent tissues. Study-level results: The data were judged consistent with most tumor T cells coming from lymph node and expanding in tumor.

One entry per CDR3 protein results from TCRdb running MiXCR on the multiplex PCR reads. The sample yields about 110,000 distinct CDR3 sequences, around 30% seen once. Breast cancer patients provided tissue from their axillary draining lymph nodes. Sequencing was performed on axillary lymph node tissue. This TCR was sampled from a female donor with breast cancer. Some clones in this sample may be carry-over from other donors' samples. The V call is TRBV24-1, the J call TRBJ2-1; D possibly uses TRBD1 or TRBD2 (6 bases each). CDR3 bases: TGTGCCACCAGTGCCGGGGGCGATGAGCAGTTCTTC. Protein sequence: CATSAGGDEQFF.